Listed below are T cell receptor beta chains from one sample, sequenced in a study of blood T cell repertoires in COVID-19. The table came from immunoSEQ multiplex PCR; TCRdb's copy has only in-frame clones and leaves some out. The sample holds 80,000 to 95,000 clones; over 60% are singletons and the top ten take about 20%. Sequenced sample: peripheral blood. The receptors come from a woman older than 75 with active or convalescent COVID-19. Both conserved end residues are part of each CDR3. A D gene is named only where the DNA matches it firmly. Not all rows give a size; the values are once, few, many and, for expanded clones, a class.

size	V	J	D	CDR3	DNA
few	TRBV29-1	TRBJ2-3	TRBD2	CSGRSGESTDTQYF	TGCAGCGGGCGGAGCGGGGAGAGCACAGATACGCAGTATTTT
-	TRBV5-8	TRBJ1-1	-	CASSRGSGGGTEAFF	TGTGCCAGCAGCCGGGGATCTGGGGGCGGGACTGAAGCTTTCTTT
-	TRBV7-2	TRBJ2-7	-	CASSLASTSHEQYF	TGTGCCAGCAGCTTAGCAAGTACATCGCACGAGCAGTACTTC
-	TRBV19	TRBJ1-4	-	CASSMGGVGEKLFF	TGTGCCAGTAGTATGGGAGGAGTGGGTGAAAAACTGTTTTTT
few	TRBV28	TRBJ2-4	-	CASSRSKNIQYF	TGTGCCAGCAGCCGGTCCAAAAACATTCAGTACTTC
-	TRBV5-4	TRBJ2-5	TRBD2	CASSLLASEQETQYF	TGTGCCAGCAGCTTACTAGCGTCAGAGCAAGAGACCCAGTACTTC
-	TRBV4-3	TRBJ1-1	-	CASSLRTIGDTEAFF	TGCGCCAGCAGCCTCCGGACTATAGGGGACACTGAAGCTTTCTTT
few	TRBV2	TRBJ2-1	TRBD1	CASRGTGEEFF	TGTGCCAGCAGAGGGACAGGGGAGGAGTTCTTC
many	TRBV24-1	TRBJ2-2	TRBD1	CATSDRDRGYTGELFF	TGTGCCACCAGTGACAGGGACAGGGGGTACACCGGGGAGCTGTTTTTT
-	TRBV27	TRBJ2-3	-	CASSSWTSGDTQYF	TGTGCCAGCAGTTCTTGGACTTCCGGAGATACGCAGTATTTT
once	TRBV7-9	TRBJ2-1	-	CASSLGTAGHFGAHNEQFF	TGTGCCAGCAGCTTAGGGACAGCCGGTCATTTTGGCGCCCACAATGAGCAGTTCTTC
-	TRBV2	TRBJ1-2	-	CASKELDISGYTF	TGTGCCAGCAAAGAGCTCGACATTTCCGGCTACACCTTC
few	TRBV5-1	TRBJ2-3	TRBD2	CASSLGLAGAFTDTQYF	TGCGCCAGCAGCTTGGGACTAGCGGGGGCCTTCACAGATACGCAGTATTTT
-	TRBV20-1	TRBJ2-4	-	CSASQFAKNIQYF	TGCAGTGCTAGTCAGTTTGCCAAAAACATTCAGTACTTC
-	TRBV6-5	TRBJ1-2	TRBD1	CASRSGGFDYGYTF	TGTGCCAGCAGATCAGGGGGTTTTGACTATGGCTACACCTTC
-	TRBV9	TRBJ1-4	-	CASSPGRLGREKLFF	TGTGCCAGCAGCCCAGGGAGGCTCGGGAGGGAAAAACTGTTTTTT
few	TRBV9	TRBJ1-6	TRBD1	CASSALQGGHSYNSPLHF	TGTGCCAGCAGCGCCCTTCAGGGGGGTCACTCCTATAATTCACCCCTCCACTTT
-	TRBV4-3	TRBJ2-1	TRBD1	CASSLSPGTGVGDEQFF	TGCGCCAGCAGCCTCTCCCCAGGGACAGGGGTAGGAGATGAGCAGTTCTTC
-	TRBV14	TRBJ2-7	TRBD1	CASSRIQGGGYEQYF	TGTGCCAGCAGCCGTATACAGGGGGGCGGGTACGAGCAGTACTTC
once	TRBV9	TRBJ2-1	-	CASSVVQGPGEQFF	TGTGCCAGCAGCGTAGTTCAGGGGCCGGGTGAGCAGTTCTTC
-	TRBV9	TRBJ2-3	-	CASSVVPADSTDTQYF	TGTGCCAGCAGCGTAGTCCCAGCGGATAGCACAGATACGCAGTATTTT
-	TRBV6-2/TRBV6-3	TRBJ1-5	TRBD1	CASSYVTGYGQPQHF	TGTGCCAGCAGTTACGTGACAGGGTATGGGCAGCCCCAGCATTTT
-	TRBV7-2	TRBJ2-7	-	CASSSRQGRDPHEQYF	TGTGCCAGCAGCTCGCGACAGGGGAGGGACCCCCACGAGCAGTACTTC
-	TRBV7-6	TRBJ2-7	TRBD2	CASSFERGSSYEQYF	TGTGCCAGCAGCTTTGAGCGGGGGAGCTCCTACGAGCAGTACTTC
-	TRBV5-1	TRBJ1-1	-	CASSLAPPESTEAFF	TGCGCCAGCAGCTTGGCCCCCCCCGAGAGCACTGAAGCTTTCTTT
-	TRBV6-5	TRBJ2-1	TRBD2	CASSYLGLTGHEQFF	TGTGCCAGCAGTTACTTGGGACTAACGGGGCATGAGCAGTTCTTC
-	TRBV10-2	TRBJ2-2	-	CATVKERSTGELFF	TGCGCCACCGTGAAGGAGAGGTCCACCGGGGAGCTGTTTTTT
-	TRBV6-6	TRBJ1-4	-	CASSYSAVSTNEKLFF	TGTGCCAGCAGTTACTCGGCCGTTTCAACTAATGAAAAACTGTTTTTT
-	TRBV15	TRBJ1-4	-	CATRRSATNEKLFF	TGTGCCACCAGACGGAGTGCAACTAATGAAAAACTGTTTTTT
-	TRBV7-9	TRBJ2-7	TRBD2	CASSFGTSHTYEQYF	TGTGCCAGCAGCTTCGGGACTAGTCACACCTACGAGCAGTACTTC
-	TRBV5-1	TRBJ2-3	-	CASSLRTSTDTQYF	TGCGCCAGCAGCTTGAGGACTAGCACAGATACGCAGTATTTT
-	TRBV11-3	TRBJ2-1	TRBD2	CASSPGTRYYNEQFF	TGTGCCAGCAGCCCCGGGACTAGATATTACAATGAGCAGTTCTTC
-	TRBV9	TRBJ2-3	-	CASSVASGGATDTQYF	TGTGCCAGCAGCGTAGCTAGTGGGGGGGCGACAGATACGCAGTATTTT
-	TRBV18	TRBJ2-5	-	CASSPPVTRGETQYF	TGTGCCAGCTCACCACCGGTCACTCGGGGAGAGACCCAGTACTTC
-	TRBV6-5	TRBJ2-7	-	CASSDPRDSFYEQYF	TGTGCCAGCAGCGATCCCCGGGACTCGTTCTACGAGCAGTACTTC
-	TRBV6-5	TRBJ2-7	TRBD2	CASRRTSGGSYEQYF	TGTGCCAGCAGACGGACTAGCGGGGGCTCCTACGAGCAGTACTTC
-	TRBV5-1	TRBJ2-3	TRBD2	CASSLPRTSGLDTQYF	TGCGCCAGCAGCTTGCCCCGGACTAGCGGGCTGGATACGCAGTATTTT
once	TRBV7-2	TRBJ1-1	-	CASSLSQIMNTEAFF	TGTGCCAGCAGCTTAAGTCAGATCATGAACACTGAAGCTTTCTTT
-	TRBV29-1	TRBJ1-2	-	CSVFSWEAAHYGYTF	TGCAGCGTTTTCTCGTGGGAAGCGGCACACTATGGCTACACCTTC
-	TRBV18	TRBJ2-5	TRBD1	CASSPLDREETQYF	TGTGCCAGCTCACCTCTCGACAGGGAAGAGACCCAGTACTTC
-	TRBV7-2	TRBJ2-7	-	CASSPGTKNYEQYF	TGTGCCAGCAGCCCCGGGACAAAGAACTACGAGCAGTACTTC
-	TRBV5-1	TRBJ2-2	-	CASSLYGGGTGELFF	TGCGCCAGCAGCTTGTACGGGGGAGGAACCGGGGAGCTGTTTTTT